These T cell receptor beta chains were read from a single sample in a study of PD-1 blockade in classical Hodgkin lymphoma. The method was immunoSEQ multiplex PCR; TCRdb's version includes in-frame clones alone and lacks a portion of them. Found here are roughly 10,000 clones, about 76% of them singletons; the top ten hold roughly 26%. The starting material was peripheral blood mononuclear cells (PBMCs), obtained at baseline. The receptors originated from a human donor with classical Hodgkin lymphoma. CDR3s include the opening cysteine and the closing phenylalanine or tryptophan. Each record gives: J gene, D gene, V gene, clone size, CDR3 DNA, CDR3 protein. D genes are given only for firm matches. Clone sizes are given selectively: once, few, many, or a class where the clone is expanded.

>TRBJ2-7|-|TRBV5-1|-
TGCGCCAGCAGCACTCAATCCGGGACTTCCTACGAGCAGTACTTC
CASSTQSGTSYEQYF
>TRBJ2-7|-|TRBV18|few
TGTGCCAGCTCTCCGTGGGCGGGATACGAGCAGTACTTC
CASSPWAGYEQYF
>TRBJ1-1|-|TRBV2|-
TGTGCCAGTGATGACACGCTCTCCCCTGAAGCTTTCTTT
CASDDTLSPEAFF
>TRBJ1-1|-|TRBV18|once
TGTGCCAGCTCCCACAGAGTGAACACTGAAGCTTTCTTT
CASSHRVNTEAFF
>TRBJ2-2|-|TRBV6-6|-
TGTGCCAGCAATTGGTATACCGGGGAGCTGTTTTTT
CASNWYTGELFF
>TRBJ2-2|-|TRBV6-5|few
TGTGCCAGCAGTTACTCTTCGCAGTCCGGGGAGCTGTTTTTT
CASSYSSQSGELFF
>TRBJ2-7|TRBD1|TRBV4-1|-
TGCGCCAGCAGCCCCCAGTGGGGACAGGCTGACTACGAGCAGTACTTC
CASSPQWGQADYEQYF
>TRBJ2-7|TRBD1|TRBV19|medium-sized
TGTGCCAGTAGGCATACAAGACAGGGGCGGAACGAGCAGTACTTC
CASRHTRQGRNEQYF
>TRBJ1-1|-|TRBV5-4|-
TGTGCCAGCAGCTCAGGGAAGGTGAACACTGAAGCTTTCTTT
CASSSGKVNTEAFF
>TRBJ2-2|TRBD2|TRBV27|once
TGTGCCAGCAAAAGAACTAGCGGGAGCTACACCGGGGAGCTGTTTTTT
CASKRTSGSYTGELFF
>TRBJ1-1|-|TRBV21-1|-
TGTGCCAGCAGCAAAGAAGGTATGGGGGGCTCGAACACTGAAGCTTTCTTT
CASSKEGMGGSNTEAFF
>TRBJ2-7|-|TRBV2|once
TGTGCCAGCACCCTCCCGGACAGTTACGAGCAGTACTTC
CASTLPDSYEQYF
>TRBJ1-2|-|TRBV6-6|-
TGTGCCAGCAGTTACGGCAGAGACTATGGCTACACCTTC
CASSYGRDYGYTF
>TRBJ2-2|-|TRBV7-6|-
TGTGCCAGCAGCTTAGTCGGGGGGCATAGCACCGGGGAGCTGTTTTTT
CASSLVGGHSTGELFF
>TRBJ1-3|TRBD1|TRBV5-1|-
TGCGCCAGCAGCTTGGTGACAGGGCCTGGAAACACCATATATTTT
CASSLVTGPGNTIYF
>TRBJ2-7|TRBD2|TRBV10-3|-
TGTGCCACCGCCGACCCGGGACTAGCGGGAGTCCCAACCTACGAGCAGTACTTC
CATADPGLAGVPTYEQYF
>TRBJ2-3|TRBD1|TRBV18|-
TGTGCCAGCTCCGCAGTTCCGGGACAGGGTTCCGATACGCAGTATTTT
CASSAVPGQGSDTQYF
>TRBJ2-2|TRBD1|TRBV6-1|-
TGTGCCAGCAGTGAAATTATGACAGGGGGAACCGGGGAGCTGTTTTTT
CASSEIMTGGTGELFF
>TRBJ2-5|TRBD1|TRBV29-1|-
TGCAGCGTTGAATTCGGACAGGGGGGACGAGAGACCCAGTACTTC
CSVEFGQGGRETQYF
>TRBJ2-3|-|TRBV10-3|-
TGTGCCATCAGTGAGGTGGGGGAGACGACAGATACGCAGTATTTT
CAISEVGETTDTQYF
>TRBJ2-5|-|TRBV29-1|few
TGCAGCGGTCCAACGCGGACCCAGTACTTC
CSGPTRTQYF
>TRBJ1-5|TRBD1|TRBV20-1|-
TGCAGTGCTGGACAGGTTACCCAGCATTTT
CSAGQVTQHF
>TRBJ1-1|-|TRBV18|-
TGTGCCAGCTCACCAGTACTGATGAACACTGAAGCTTTCTTT
CASSPVLMNTEAFF
>TRBJ2-5|-|TRBV7-2|-
TGTGCCAGCAGCCCCTTAGGAGGGGAGACCCAGTACTTC
CASSPLGGETQYF
>TRBJ1-3|TRBD1|TRBV18|-
TGTGCCAGCTCACCACTCGGACAGGGGCAGGCAAACACCATATATTTT
CASSPLGQGQANTIYF